The 29 T cell receptor beta chains in this list originate from one sample, sequenced in a study of cytomegalovirus exposure and HLA in healthy donors. Primers included in the PCR were 60 Vbeta and 13 Jbeta primers. This table comes from immunoSEQ multiplex PCR, and its TCRdb copy is limited to in-frame clones, with some not included. The table records around 230,000 clones, roughly 78% of them present only once. Sequencing input: PBMCs. Source of these receptors: a boy aged 5-17 years in good health and CMV-seronegative.

The chain is built from TRBV4-1 and TRBJ1-4; 8 nucleotides line up with TRBD1. Trimming took 2 bases from V and 7 from J; bases not matched to a gene: 6. Germline CDR1 is MGHRA and CDR2 is YSYEKL. The CDR3 is 15 amino acids. The CDR3 reads CASSQLGQASEKLFF. Here the CDR3 DNA reads TGCGCCAGCAGCCAACTGGGACAGGCCTCTGAAAAACTGTTTTTT.

Here the CDR3 DNA reads TGTGCCAGCAGCTTAGTAGCGGGATCTTACAATGAGCAGTTCTTC. It yields the protein CASSLVAGSYNEQFF. This chain connects TRBV13 to TRBJ2-1; 8 nucleotides line up with TRBD2. The CDR3 totals 15 residues. Germline CDR1 PRHDT, CDR2 FYEKMQ (reference sequence). Trimming cost V 1 base and J 4 bases; bases outside gene matches: 3.

This chain joins TRBV5-4 and TRBJ1-2; the match to TRBD1 covers 9 bases. J was trimmed by 4 bases and V by 6 bases; bases with no gene match: 10. CDR3 length: 15 amino acids. The germline V gene encodes CDR1 SGHNT and CDR2 YYREEE (reference sequence). DNA of the CDR3: TGTGCCAGCACCGTTCCGGGACAGGGATTCTATGGCTACACCTTC. It specifies CASTVPGQGFYGYTF.

V is TRBV7-3 and J is TRBJ1-1; TRBD1 matches 9 bases. The CDR3 spans 14 residues. Germline V gene sequence: CDR1 SGHTA, CDR2 FQGTGA. J was trimmed by 4 bases and V by 5 bases; bases with no gene match: 5. This CDR3 is CASSATGGRTEAFF. Here the CDR3 DNA reads TGTGCCAGCAGCGCGACAGGGGGGCGCACTGAAGCTTTCTTT.

As to this clone: A junction end diverges from the germline sequence, so it may reflect a read error. V usage is TRBV7-9 and J usage is TRBJ2-7; tentative D call: TRBD1 (6 bases). Germline V gene sequence: CDR1 SEHNR, CDR2 FQNEAQ (reference sequence). The CDR3 length is 14 residues. In DNA, the CDR3 is TGTTCCAGCAGCCTGCAGGGGCGCGCATACGAGCAGTACTTC. The encoded protein is CSSSLQGRAYEQYF.

This sequence joins TRBV9 and TRBJ1-1, with D perhaps TRBD1 (6 bases). Looked up from germline, CDR1 is SGDLS and CDR2 is YYNGEE. V shed 4 bases and J shed 0 bases, with 13 bases lying between them. CDR3 length equals 15 residues. The CDR3 region is CASSNSQGVNTEAFF. The DNA of the CDR3 is TGTGCCAGCAGCAACTCACAGGGAGTGAACACTGAAGCTTTCTTT.

This clone was seen a few times. The CDR3 sequence: CASSYVKNTEAFF. In DNA form, the CDR3 reads TGTGCCAGCAGTTATGTCAAGAACACTGAAGCTTTCTTT. The chain recombines TRBV6-5 with TRBJ1-1, with no clear D. The CDR3 loop spans 13 amino acids. V gave up 3 bases and J gave up 1 base, with 6 bases separating them. From germline, CDR1 is MNHEY and CDR2 SVGAGI.

The gene calls are TRBV30 and TRBJ2-7; TRBD2 might be the D (5 bases). This CDR3 has 11 residues. V gave up 8 bases and J gave up 7 bases, with 15 bases separating them. Germline CDR1 is GTSNPN and CDR2 is SVGIG (reference sequence). CDR3 DNA sequence: TGTGCCACTGGAGGTGACCGAGAGCAGTACTTC. As protein: CATGGDREQYF.

This clone was detected only once. The V call is TRBV6-5, the J call TRBJ1-1; D not resolved. Germline lookup yields CDR1 MNHEY and CDR2 SVGAGI. The ends were cut back, 0 bases at V and 5 bases at J, with 10 bases in the middle. The CDR3 is made up of 14 amino acids. The CDR3 loop is CASSYSSGSTEAFF. CDR3 nucleotide sequence: TGTGCCAGCAGTTACTCGAGCGGGTCGACTGAAGCTTTCTTT.

The rearrangement joins TRBV19 to TRBJ2-3; TRBD1 matches 7 bases. This CDR3 region has 17 residues. The germline V gene encodes CDR1 LNHDA and CDR2 SQIVND (reference sequence). V dropped 4 bases and J dropped 2; count of bases not matched to a gene: 12. The DNA of the CDR3 is TGTGCCAGTAGTAGGAACTTACAGGGGTTCTACACAGATACGCAGTATTTT. Translation gives CASSRNLQGFYTDTQYF.

The chain combines TRBV5-4 with TRBJ2-2; D gene uncertain. This CDR3 has 15 residues. V lost 0 bases, J lost 4 bases, and 10 bases lay in between. The germline gives CDR1 SGHNT, CDR2 YYREEE (reference sequence). The CDR3 nucleotides read TGTGCCAGCAGCTTGGACCTAGGCAGCACCGGGGAGCTGTTTTTT. This gives the protein CASSLDLGSTGELFF.

This chain uses TRBV6-1 with TRBJ2-7; the match to TRBD1 covers 7 bases. In germline, CDR1 is MNHNS, CDR2 SASEGT. CDR3 length equals 14 residues. Germline trimming cut 6 bases from V and 3 bases from J; bases unmatched to any gene: 8. For the CDR3, the DNA is TGTGCCAGCAGGACGGGACAGAGCTTCTACGAGCAGTACTTC. Protein product: CASRTGQSFYEQYF.

This rearrangement joins TRBV4-1 to TRBJ1-1, with D possibly matching TRBD1 (6 bases). This CDR3 is built from 15 residues. The germline V gene encodes CDR1 MGHRA and CDR2 YSYEKL. V lost 0 bases, J lost 4 bases, and 12 bases lay in between. The CDR3 loop is CASSQEGKGGTEAFF. The CDR3 bases are TGCGCCAGCAGCCAAGAAGGGAAAGGGGGCACTGAAGCTTTCTTT.

This sequence joins TRBV6-1 and TRBJ2-7, with D perhaps TRBD1 (6 bases). The germline gives CDR1 MNHNS, CDR2 SASEGT. The CDR3 has 13 amino acids. The CDR3 protein is CAIDRDNSYEQYF. The CDR3 nucleotides read TGTGCAATTGACCGGGACAACTCCTACGAGCAGTACTTC.

The CDR3 reads CASSAGGALGEQFF. Written as DNA, the CDR3 is TGTGCCAGCAGCGCCGGGGGGGCCCTGGGTGAGCAGTTCTTC. The chain recombines TRBV11-3 with TRBJ2-1; 8 nucleotides line up with TRBD2. The V gene end was trimmed by 5 bases and the J gene end by 9 bases; junction bases not matched to a gene: 9. CDR3 size: 14 residues. CDR1 and CDR2 (germline): SGHNT, YENEEA.

This sequence joins TRBV5-4 and TRBJ2-7; 13 bases are shared with TRBD2. This CDR3 spans 15 amino acids. The germline CDR1 and CDR2 sequences are SGHNT and YYREEE (reference sequence). Unmatched junction bases numbered 4, after V lost 4 bases and J lost 3 bases. The CDR3 bases are TGTGCCAGCAGCGCAAGGACTAGCGGGAGCTACGAGCAGTACTTC. Protein product: CASSARTSGSYEQYF.

The chain carries TRBV4-1 and TRBJ1-1, with 9 nucleotides matching TRBD1. Trimming cost V 1 base and J 1 base; bases outside gene matches: 4. The CDR3 runs 16 residues. CDR1 and CDR2 (germline): MGHRA, YSYEKL. Written as DNA, the CDR3 is TGCGCCAGCAGCCAAGGTGGGACAGGGCGGAACACTGAAGCTTTCTTT. The encoded protein is CASSQGGTGRNTEAFF.

J is TRBJ2-5 and V is TRBV6-5, with D perhaps matching TRBD2 (5 bases). From germline, CDR1 is MNHEY and CDR2 SVGAGI. The CDR3 contains 13 residues. Trimming pared 0 bases from V and 5 bases from J, leaving 7 bases between. The CDR3 spells CASSYSTGETQYF. CDR3 in DNA: TGTGCCAGCAGTTACTCGACGGGGGAGACCCAGTACTTC.

The chain couples TRBV5-4 to TRBJ1-2, with a weak D call TRBD1 (6 bases). Deletions cut 3 bases from V and 7 bases from J, with 13 bases between. Germline assignment: CDR1 SGHNT and CDR2 YYREEE (reference sequence). CDR3 size: 13 residues. The CDR3 DNA reads as TGTGCCAGCAGCTCCAAACAGGGTCGTGGCTACACCTTC. It yields the protein CASSSKQGRGYTF.

This clone showed up just once. This chain joins TRBV28 and TRBJ1-5; the D gene is possibly TRBD1 (5 bases). The V end lost 6 bases, the J end lost 0 bases, and 9 bases lay between the germline ends. CDR3 length: 14 amino acids. Germline V gene lookup returns CDR1 MDHEN and CDR2 SYDVKM. CDR3 protein: CASSTTDSNQPQHF. CDR3 nucleotides: TGTGCCAGCAGCACGACAGATAGCAATCAGCCCCAGCATTTT.

In its sample, this clone was seen a few times. The chain combines TRBV19 with TRBJ1-2; 8 bases map to TRBD1. The germline gives CDR1 LNHDA, CDR2 SQIVND (reference sequence). The CDR3 spans 16 residues. J was trimmed by 4 bases and V by 6 bases; bases with no gene match: 13. CDR3 loop: CASSLSTGGRGYGYTF. In DNA form, the CDR3 reads TGTGCCAGTAGCCTGAGTACAGGGGGGAGGGGCTATGGCTACACCTTC.

On this clone: Other DNA sequences in this sample translate to the same CDR3. The J gene is TRBJ1-4, the V gene TRBV6-5; unclear D gene. Per germline, CDR1 MNHEY and CDR2 SVGAGI. V gave up 2 bases and J gave up 5 bases, with 12 bases separating them. The CDR3 consists of 15 residues. The CDR3 DNA follows: TGTGCCAGCAGTTACCTTGGGCAGCACAATGAAAAACTGTTTTTT. It translates to CASSYLGQHNEKLFF.

This clone has more than one count but fewer than ten. The chain is built from TRBV6-4 and TRBJ1-2, with 10 bases fitting TRBD1. With V trimmed by 0 bases and J by 8 bases, 15 bases remained unmatched. CDR3 length equals 18 residues. Germline CDR1 is MRHNA and CDR2 is SNTAGT. The CDR3 protein is CASSDSRSGTGDIGGYTF. In DNA, the CDR3 is TGTGCCAGCAGTGACTCGAGGTCCGGGACAGGGGATATCGGGGGCTACACCTTC.

This clone was detected a few times. The rearrangement uses TRBV5-5 and TRBJ1-5; D is ambiguous. The CDR3 is 13 amino acids. V gave up 0 bases and J gave up 5 bases, with 6 bases separating them. CDR1 and CDR2 (germline): SGHKS, YYEKEE (reference sequence). The CDR3 protein is CASSLASYQPQHF. In DNA form, the CDR3 reads TGTGCCAGCAGCTTGGCCTCTTATCAGCCCCAGCATTTT.

This chain links TRBV7-8 with TRBJ2-7; the D gene is possibly TRBD2 (6 bases). Germline CDR1 and CDR2: SGHVS and FQNEAQ. V was trimmed by 1 base and J by 1 base, leaving 14 bases between them. This CDR3 region has 16 residues. CDR3 amino acids: CASSLGGTQRSYEQYF. The DNA for the CDR3 is TGTGCCAGCAGCTTAGGAGGGACTCAAAGATCCTACGAGCAGTACTTC.

This clone was detected once. This chain joins TRBV5-1 and TRBJ1-3; tentative D call: TRBD1 (6 bases). Germline CDR1 is SGHRS and CDR2 is YFSETQ. This CDR3 has 14 residues. Trimming removed 1 base at V and 1 base at J, with 6 bases between. CDR3 in amino acids: CASSLTGSGNTIYF. DNA of the CDR3: TGCGCCAGCAGCTTGACAGGGTCTGGAAACACCATATATTTT.

The genes are TRBV9 and TRBJ2-5, with TRBD2 matching over 16 bases. This CDR3 contains 18 residues. Germline-derived CDR1 and CDR2 are SGDLS and YYNGEE. V lost 3 bases to trimming and J lost 4 bases; unmatched junction nucleotides: 9. CDR3 nucleotides: TGTGCCAGCAGCGAAGGGACTAGCGGGGGGGCCTTGGTAGAGACCCAGTACTTC. This codes for CASSEGTSGGALVETQYF.

The V and J genes are TRBV5-1 and TRBJ2-5; 8 bases agree with TRBD1. From germline, CDR1 is SGHRS and CDR2 YFSETQ. The CDR3 is 13 amino acids. Unmatched junction bases numbered 5, after V lost 4 bases and J lost 6 bases. The CDR3 is CASSTRTGKTQYF. CDR3 DNA sequence: TGCGCCAGCAGCACCCGGACAGGGAAGACCCAGTACTTC.

The chain employs TRBV14 and TRBJ2-5; the match to TRBD2 covers 12 bases. The germline V gene has CDR1 SGHDN and CDR2 FVKESK. V shed 0 bases, J shed 4 bases, and the junction held 3 bases outside the gene matches. The CDR3 loop spans 16 amino acids. CDR3 sequence reads: CASSQEQLAGGETQYF. The CDR3 DNA sequence: TGTGCCAGCAGCCAAGAGCAACTAGCGGGGGGAGAGACCCAGTACTTC.